This TCR beta chain was found in a study of post-analysis software for immune sequencing data. The CDR3 is made up of 15 amino acids. From germline, CDR1 is WNHNN and CDR2 SYGVQD (reference sequence). The ends lost 3 bases at V and 8 bases at J; junction bases unmatched: 7. This clonotype was seen just once. Antigen unknown. Incorporated into the TCR beta cDNA libraries were unique molecular identifiers, which served to reduce PCR and sequencing biases. TCRdb re-called the PCR reads through MiXCR, storing one row per CDR3 protein. Of some 800,000 distinct CDR3 sequences detected, under 60% appear once; the ten largest clones hold roughly 4.5%. Notes on the study in general: Among five TRBV segments more frequent in patients than controls were TRBV5-6, TRBV5-1 and TRBV20-1.

Source material: blood. V usage is TRBV10-1 and J usage is TRBJ2-1; 10 bases align to TRBD1. This sequence originates from a girl aged 5-17 years with multiple sclerosis. The CDR3 spells CASSEWGQGRHEQFF. The CDR3 region has the DNA TGCGCCAGCAGTGAATGGGGACAGGGGAGGCATGAGCAGTTCTTC.